Following are 7 T cell receptor beta chains from one sample sequenced in a study of cytomegalovirus exposure and HLA in healthy donors. Primers for the PCR totalled 60 Vbeta and 13 Jbeta. This table comes from immunoSEQ multiplex PCR, and its TCRdb copy is limited to in-frame clones, with some not included. The sample includes 100,000 to 150,000 clones, over 70% seen only once; the top ten take 3% to 4%. Sequencing was done on a sample of PBMCs. The origin of the receptors is a man between 18 and 35 years old in good health and CMV-seropositive.

CDR3 sequence reads: CASSSIGTGYETQYF. The DNA of the CDR3 is TGTGCCAGCAGCTCCATCGGGACAGGGTATGAGACCCAGTACTTC. This sequence joins TRBV7-2 and TRBJ2-5, with 9 bases fitting TRBD1. The CDR3 length is 15 residues. The V gene's germline CDR1 is SGHTA and CDR2 FQGNSA. With 4 bases clipped from V and 5 bases from J, the junction kept 8 bases outside the gene matches.

The rearrangement uses TRBV7-2 and TRBJ2-2, with D possibly being TRBD2 (7 bases). The CDR3 has 18 amino acids. Trimming pared 2 bases from V and 6 bases from J, leaving 22 bases between. In germline, CDR1 is SGHTA, CDR2 FQGNSA. CDR3 amino acids: CASSLYGGQGRMAGELFF. CDR3 in DNA: TGTGCCAGCAGCTTATACGGGGGGCAGGGAAGGATGGCCGGGGAGCTGTTTTTT.

CDR3 amino acids: CASSLEYNEKLFF. The CDR3 DNA reads TGCGCCAGCAGCTTGGAATATAATGAAAAACTGTTTTTT. V gene TRBV5-1 combines with J gene TRBJ1-4; no clear D gene. CDR1 and CDR2 (germline): SGHRS, YFSETQ. There are 13 residues in the CDR3. The germline V and J ends were trimmed by 0 bases and 4 bases, with 4 bases remaining between them. Complete variable domain (other parts from reference TRBV5-1 and TRBJ1-4): KAGVTQTPRYLIKTRGQQVTLSCSPISGHRSVSWYQQTPGQGLQFLFEYFSETQRNKGNFPGRFSGRQFSNSRSEMNVSTLELGDSALYLCASSLEYNEKLFFGSGTQLSVL.

The chain carries TRBV4-2 and TRBJ2-1; maybe TRBD1 (7 bases). Germline lookup yields CDR1 LGHNA and CDR2 YNFKEQ. This CDR3 is 16 amino acids long. The ends were cut back, 1 base at V and 8 bases at J, with 18 bases in the middle. The CDR3 sequence: CASSQGPGLRGHEQFF. Here the CDR3 DNA reads TGTGCCAGCAGCCAAGGGCCGGGACTTAGGGGGCATGAGCAGTTCTTC.

This clone came up once. V and J are TRBV7-2 and TRBJ2-1; 8 positions match TRBD2. The germline CDR1 and CDR2 sequences are SGHTA and FQGNSA. This CDR3 comprises 16 residues. After removal of 4 bases from V and 6 bases from J, the junction contained 11 bases not matched to a gene. The CDR3 loop reads CASSYQALAGFNEQFF. The DNA of the CDR3 is TGTGCCAGCAGCTACCAGGCATTAGCGGGGTTCAATGAGCAGTTCTTC.

V and J are TRBV6-5 and TRBJ1-2; no firm D call. The V and J ends lost 5 bases and 4 bases respectively, with 11 bases between them. The CDR3 has 13 amino acids. CDR1 is MNHEY and CDR2 is SVGAGI in the germline V gene. The CDR3 DNA follows: TGTGCCAGCAGTGCTGAGGGTCTCTATGGCTACACCTTC. Residues: CASSAEGLYGYTF.

This sequence joins TRBV2 and TRBJ1-1, with no clear D. Germline loops: CDR1 SNHLY, CDR2 FYNNEI. CDR3 length: 12 residues. V was pared by 4 bases and J by 0 bases, with 3 bases between. The CDR3 DNA reads TGTGCCAGCAGTGTTATGAACACTGAAGCTTTCTTT. This sequence encodes CASSVMNTEAFF.